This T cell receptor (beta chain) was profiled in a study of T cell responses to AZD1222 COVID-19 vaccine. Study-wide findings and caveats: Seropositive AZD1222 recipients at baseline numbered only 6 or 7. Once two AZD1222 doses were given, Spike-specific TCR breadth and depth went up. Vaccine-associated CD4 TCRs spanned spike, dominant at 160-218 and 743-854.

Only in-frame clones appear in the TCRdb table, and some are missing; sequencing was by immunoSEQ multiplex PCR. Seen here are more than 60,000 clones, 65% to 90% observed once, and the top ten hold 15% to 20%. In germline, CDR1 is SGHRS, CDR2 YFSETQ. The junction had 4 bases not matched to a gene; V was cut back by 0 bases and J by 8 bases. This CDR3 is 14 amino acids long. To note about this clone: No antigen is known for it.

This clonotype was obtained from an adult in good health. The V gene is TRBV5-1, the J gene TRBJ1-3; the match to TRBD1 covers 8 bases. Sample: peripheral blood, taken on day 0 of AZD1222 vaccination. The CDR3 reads CASSLAQGVDTIYF. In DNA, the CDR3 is TGCGCCAGCAGCTTGGCACAGGGGGTGGACACCATATATTTT.